This TCR beta chain was retrieved from a study of regulatory T cells in long-lasting Graves disease. This clonotype was detected ten times or more. HTBI primers from iRepertoire and Arm-PCR of CDR3 regions yielded the TCR beta libraries. Via MiXCR, TCRdb re-called the multiplex PCR reads, giving one row per CDR3 protein. The sample records 430,000 or so distinct CDR3 sequences, 21% being singletons. Time point of the sample: persistent/refractory GD, antithyroid drugs over 5 years with positive TRAb. Construction of the TCR library relied on RNA isolated from PBMCs. The sequencing here drew on peripheral blood mononuclear cells (PBMCs), taken when the disease was refractory, from a patient treated with antithyroid drugs. The source of this sequence is a female donor with Graves disease.

The CDR3 bases are TGCGCCAGCAGCTTGGACGGATATAGCAATCAGCCCCAGCATTTT. This translates into CASSLDGYSNQPQHF. The chain has TRBV5-1 and TRBJ1-5; the D is unclear. V was trimmed by 0 bases and J by 0 bases, leaving 7 bases between them. Germline assignment: CDR1 SGHRS and CDR2 YFSETQ. The CDR3 sequence is 15 residues long.